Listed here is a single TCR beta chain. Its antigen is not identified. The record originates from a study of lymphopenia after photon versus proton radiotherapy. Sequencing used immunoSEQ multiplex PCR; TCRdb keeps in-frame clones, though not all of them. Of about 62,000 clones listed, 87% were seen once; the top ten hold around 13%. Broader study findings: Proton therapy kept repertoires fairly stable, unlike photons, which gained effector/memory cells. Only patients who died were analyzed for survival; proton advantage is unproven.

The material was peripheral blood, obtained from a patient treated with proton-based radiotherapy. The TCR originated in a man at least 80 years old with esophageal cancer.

CDR3 bases: TGTGCCAGCAGCTCGGGACTAGCGGGATTAGGGTCCTACGAGCAGTACTTC. Encoded protein: CASSSGLAGLGSYEQYF. The genes are TRBV7-9 and TRBJ2-7; TRBD2 aligns across 13 bases. The germline CDR1 and CDR2 sequences are SEHNR and FQNEAQ (reference sequence). This CDR3 is 17 amino acids long. With 4 bases clipped from V and 1 base from J, the junction kept 7 bases outside the gene matches.